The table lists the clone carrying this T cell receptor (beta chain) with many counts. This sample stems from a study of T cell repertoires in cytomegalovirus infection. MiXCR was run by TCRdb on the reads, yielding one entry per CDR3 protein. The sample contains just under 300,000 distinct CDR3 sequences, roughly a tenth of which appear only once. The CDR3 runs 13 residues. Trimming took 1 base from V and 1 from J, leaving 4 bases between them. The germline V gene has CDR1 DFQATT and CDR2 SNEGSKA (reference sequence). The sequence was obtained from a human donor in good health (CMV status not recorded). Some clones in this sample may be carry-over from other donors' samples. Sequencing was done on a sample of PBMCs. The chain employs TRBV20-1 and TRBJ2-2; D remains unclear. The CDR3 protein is CSARAGNTGELFF. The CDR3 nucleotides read TGCAGTGCTAGAGCGGGGAACACCGGGGAGCTGTTTTTT.